This T cell receptor beta chain was identified in a study of blood T cell repertoires in COVID-19. In the study overall: T cells, B-cell-depleted T cells, or PBMCs supplied cDNA or gDNA.

The CDR3 extends over 13 amino acids. Germline V gene sequence: CDR1 LNHDA, CDR2 SQIVND (reference sequence). Trimming stripped 2 bases from V and 8 bases from J, with 12 bases between. The protocol was immunoSEQ multiplex PCR, while the TCRdb copy is restricted to in-frame clones and leaves out a portion. The table has about 260,000 clones, about 86% seen once. V is TRBV19 and J is TRBJ1-2, with unresolved D. The sequencing input was peripheral blood. This receptor was obtained from a man aged 18 to 30 with active or convalescent COVID-19. CDR3 sequence: CASSIRSGVGYTF. Written as DNA, the CDR3 is TGTGCCAGTAGTATACGGTCAGGTGTCGGCTACACCTTC.